A selection of T cell receptor beta chains follows, all from one sample in a study of blood T cell repertoires in COVID-19. Generated by immunoSEQ multiplex PCR, the TCRdb table keeps only in-frame clones and is missing some. This sample has some 83,000 clones, with 81% found just once. The sample comprised peripheral blood. These TCRs come from an elderly man with acute or convalescent COVID-19. Both conserved end residues are part of each CDR3. Fields, in order: D gene, V gene, clone size, J gene, CDR3 DNA, CDR3 protein. The D gene is left open where the match is weak. Part of the rows lack a size; the others show once, few, many or a class for expanded clones.

-	TRBV28	-	TRBJ1-1	TGTGCCAGCAGCCCCATATTCGGGGGGAGCACTGAAGCTTTCTTT	CASSPIFGGSTEAFF
-	TRBV12-3/TRBV12-4	-	TRBJ1-4	TGTGCCAGCAGTCGCGACTGGAATGAAAAACTGTTTTTT	CASSRDWNEKLFF
TRBD1	TRBV19	few	TRBJ2-7	TGTGCCAGTAGTATGGAAACGGGGACAGCTGATGAGCAGTACTTC	CASSMETGTADEQYF
-	TRBV2	-	TRBJ1-1	TGTGCCAGTTACAGGGAGAACACTGAAGCTTTCTTT	CASYRENTEAFF
-	TRBV7-9	-	TRBJ2-2	TGTGCCAGCAGCCGGGACATAAACACCGGGGAGCTGTTTTTT	CASSRDINTGELFF
TRBD1	TRBV5-4	-	TRBJ1-2	TGTGCCAGCAGCCAAGAGCCCCAGGGGGAATATGGCTACACCTTC	CASSQEPQGEYGYTF
-	TRBV6-5	-	TRBJ1-1	TGTGCCAGCAGTTACTCGGCACCGAACACTGAAGCTTTCTTT	CASSYSAPNTEAFF
-	TRBV7-9	few	TRBJ1-3	TGTGCCAGCAGCTTAGACATAGGAAACACCATATATTTT	CASSLDIGNTIYF
-	TRBV7-8	-	TRBJ2-1	TGTGCCAGCAGCTTAGAATCGGCGCGGCGATCCTACAATGAGCAGTTCTTC	CASSLESARRSYNEQFF
TRBD1	TRBV6-2/TRBV6-3	once	TRBJ1-5	TGTGCCAGCAGTTACACCACCGGGACAGGGGGGTATAGCAATCAGCCCCAGCATTTT	CASSYTTGTGGYSNQPQHF
TRBD2	TRBV5-4	-	TRBJ2-7	TGTGCCAGCAGCTTGGACCTAGCGGCCTACGAGCAGTACTTC	CASSLDLAAYEQYF
TRBD2	TRBV10-2	once	TRBJ2-7	TGCGCCAGCAGTGAGTTGGGACTAACGAACTACGAGCAGTACTTC	CASSELGLTNYEQYF
-	TRBV3-1/TRBV3-2	-	TRBJ1-2	TGTGCCAGCAGCCAGTGGACAGCGACGGGAGGCTACACCTTC	CASSQWTATGGYTF
-	TRBV6-5	-	TRBJ1-1	TGTGCCAGCAACCGCCTCCGGGAAAACACTGAAGCTTTCTTT	CASNRLRENTEAFF
TRBD1	TRBV28	-	TRBJ1-5	TGTGCCAGCAGTAAGATTAGGGCAGGGGGCGTCGAGCCCCAGCATTTT	CASSKIRAGGVEPQHF
-	TRBV20-1	-	TRBJ1-1	TGCAGTGCTAGTGTGTTGTCCCCAACTGAAGCTTTCTTT	CSASVLSPTEAFF
-	TRBV12-3/TRBV12-4	-	TRBJ1-1	TGTGCCAGCAGTTTACAGGGATTCGGTGAAGCTTTCTTT	CASSLQGFGEAFF
-	TRBV9	-	TRBJ2-3	TGTGCCAGCAGCGTAGCTAGTATGACAGATACGCAGTATTTT	CASSVASMTDTQYF
-	TRBV30	many	TRBJ1-4	TGTGCCTGGAGTTGGGGGGGAGGAACTAATGAAAAACTGTTTTTT	CAWSWGGGTNEKLFF
-	TRBV7-2	-	TRBJ2-3	TGTGCCAGCAGGCACGACTGGAGCACAGATACGCAGTATTTT	CASRHDWSTDTQYF
TRBD2	TRBV28	-	TRBJ2-1	TGTGCCAGCAGTCGGGACTACGGAGGTGAGCAGTTCTTC	CASSRDYGGEQFF
-	TRBV5-1	once	TRBJ1-1	TGCGCCAGCAGCCCGGGAGTGGCAGGATCGAACACTGAAGCTTTCTTT	CASSPGVAGSNTEAFF
TRBD1	TRBV28	-	TRBJ2-7	TGTGCCAGCAGAAACACGCTAGGGACAGGGGCCTCCTACGAGCAGTACTTC	CASRNTLGTGASYEQYF
-	TRBV6-5	-	TRBJ1-1	TGTGCCAGCAAAGAAAGGGGGGGAATGAACACTGAAGCTTTCTTT	CASKERGGMNTEAFF
TRBD2	TRBV19	-	TRBJ2-2	TGTGCCAGTAGAGGACTAGCGGGAGGGAGGACCGGGGAGCTGTTTTTT	CASRGLAGGRTGELFF
-	TRBV18	-	TRBJ1-1	TGTGCCAGCTCACCTCAGCGGAACACTGAAGCTTTCTTT	CASSPQRNTEAFF
TRBD1	TRBV30	-	TRBJ1-6	TGTGCCTGGAGTGGGGGACAGGGGCGAGGATCACCCCTCCACTTT	CAWSGGQGRGSPLHF
-	TRBV2	-	TRBJ2-5	TGTGCCAGCAGCGGGGAACGGCAAGAGACCCAGTACTTC	CASSGERQETQYF
TRBD2	TRBV6-6	-	TRBJ2-7	TGTGCCAGCAGTTTAGGGCGGGAGTCCTACGAGCAGTACTTC	CASSLGRESYEQYF
-	TRBV12-3/TRBV12-4	-	TRBJ1-5	TGTGCCAGCAGTTTCTTTGGCCAGCCCCAGCATTTT	CASSFFGQPQHF
TRBD1	TRBV7-9	-	TRBJ2-5	TGTGCCAGCAGCACTCCCACGCCGGGACAGTATCAAGAGACCCAGTACTTC	CASSTPTPGQYQETQYF
TRBD1	TRBV30	-	TRBJ2-7	TGTGCCTTTGGGGGGACAGGGGCCTACGAGCAGTACTTC	CAFGGTGAYEQYF
TRBD2	TRBV7-3	-	TRBJ2-7	TGTGCCAGCAGCCCCACTAGCGGCACCTACGAGCAGTACTTC	CASSPTSGTYEQYF
-	TRBV18	few	TRBJ2-5	TGTGCCAGCTCACCGGACGCGGGTGTGGGCCAAGAGACCCAGTACTTC	CASSPDAGVGQETQYF
-	TRBV6-1	-	TRBJ2-3	TGTGCCACCCAGAACCGGGTGGTGAGGGCAGATACGCAGTATTTT	CATQNRVVRADTQYF
TRBD1	TRBV7-9	-	TRBJ1-4	TGTGCCAGCAGCTTGGGGGACAGCTCTAATGAAAAACTGTTTTTT	CASSLGDSSNEKLFF
-	TRBV7-9	once	TRBJ1-6	TGTGCCAGCAGCTATCAAGGGGCGAATTCACCCCTCCACTTT	CASSYQGANSPLHF
TRBD1	TRBV5-1	-	TRBJ1-3	TGCGCCAGCAGCTCCGACGTGACAGGGCAAGCTGGAAACACCATATATTTT	CASSSDVTGQAGNTIYF
-	TRBV3-1/TRBV3-2	-	TRBJ1-2	TGTGCCAGCAGCCAAGATTATAATGGCTACACCTTC	CASSQDYNGYTF
TRBD1	TRBV5-1	-	TRBJ2-3	TGCGCCAGCAGCCACGGACAGGGGGGAAGTTTTACAGATACGCAGTATTTT	CASSHGQGGSFTDTQYF
TRBD2	TRBV28	few	TRBJ2-1	TGTGCCAGCAGCCTGACTAGCGGGGGCCGCAATGAGCAGTTCTTC	CASSLTSGGRNEQFF
-	TRBV9	-	TRBJ1-6	TGTGCCAGCAGCGTAGACGGCAGGGGCTATTCACCCCTCCACTTT	CASSVDGRGYSPLHF
TRBD2	TRBV28	-	TRBJ2-7	TGTGCCAGCAGTTTAGGGACTAGCGGTGCCTACGAGCAGTACTTC	CASSLGTSGAYEQYF
TRBD2	TRBV18	-	TRBJ2-3	TGTGCCAGCTCACCACCCGGGAGGATAACAGATACGCAGTATTTT	CASSPPGRITDTQYF
-	TRBV3-1/TRBV3-2	-	TRBJ1-4	TGTGCCAGCAGCCAAAACGGACTGGAGGAAAAACTGTTTTTT	CASSQNGLEEKLFF
-	TRBV7-9	-	TRBJ2-7	TGTGCCAGCAGCTTAGTGGAAGGGGCCTACGAGCAGTACTTC	CASSLVEGAYEQYF
TRBD2	TRBV10-3	-	TRBJ2-1	TGTGCCATCAGTGGAGAGCTAGCGGGAGCCAATGAGCAGTTCTTC	CAISGELAGANEQFF
-	TRBV18	-	TRBJ1-3	TGTGCCAGCTCACCTCGGGAAGCAAGCTCTGGAAACACCATATATTTT	CASSPREASSGNTIYF
-	TRBV27	-	TRBJ1-1	TGTGCCAGCAGTTTGTACAGAACCACTGAAGCTTTCTTT	CASSLYRTTEAFF
-	TRBV30	-	TRBJ1-1	TGTGCCTGGAGTCGGACAGCCGTAGGGACTGAAGCTTTCTTT	CAWSRTAVGTEAFF
-	TRBV6-5	-	TRBJ1-3	TGTGCCAGCGAGGTTTCTGGAAACACCATATATTTT	CASEVSGNTIYF
TRBD1	TRBV9	-	TRBJ2-5	TGTGCCAGCAGCGTGGGACAGCAAGAGACCCAGTACTTC	CASSVGQQETQYF
-	TRBV7-2	-	TRBJ2-7	TGTGCCAGCAGCCGCAAGACAGTTCCCCCCTACGAGCAGTACTTC	CASSRKTVPPYEQYF